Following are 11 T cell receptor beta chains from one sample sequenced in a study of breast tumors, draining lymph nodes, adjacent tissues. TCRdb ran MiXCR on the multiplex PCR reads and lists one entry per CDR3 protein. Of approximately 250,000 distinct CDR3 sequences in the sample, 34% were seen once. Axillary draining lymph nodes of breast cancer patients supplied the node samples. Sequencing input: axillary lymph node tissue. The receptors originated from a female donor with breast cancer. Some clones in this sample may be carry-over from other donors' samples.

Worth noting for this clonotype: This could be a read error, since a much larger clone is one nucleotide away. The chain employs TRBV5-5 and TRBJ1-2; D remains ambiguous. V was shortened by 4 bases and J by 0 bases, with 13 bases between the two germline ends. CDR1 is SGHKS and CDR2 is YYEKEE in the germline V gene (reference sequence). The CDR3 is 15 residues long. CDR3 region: CASSQMAVTNYGYTF. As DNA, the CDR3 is TGTGCCAGCAGCCAAATGGCAGTAACTAACTATGGCTACACCTTC.

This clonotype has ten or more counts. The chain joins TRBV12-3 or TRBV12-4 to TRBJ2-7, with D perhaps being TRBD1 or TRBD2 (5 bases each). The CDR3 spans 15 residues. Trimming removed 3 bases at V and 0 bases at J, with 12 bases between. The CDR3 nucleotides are TGTGCCAGCAGTTTGAAGGGACGCTACTCCTACGAGCAGTACTTC. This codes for CASSLKGRYSYEQYF.

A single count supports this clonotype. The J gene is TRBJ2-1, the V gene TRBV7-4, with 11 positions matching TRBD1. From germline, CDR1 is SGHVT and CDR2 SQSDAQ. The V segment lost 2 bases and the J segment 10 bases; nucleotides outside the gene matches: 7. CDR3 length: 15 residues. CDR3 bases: TGTGCCAGCAGCTTACTTGGACAGGGGGCTGAGGAGCAGTTCTTC. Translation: CASSLLGQGAEEQFF.

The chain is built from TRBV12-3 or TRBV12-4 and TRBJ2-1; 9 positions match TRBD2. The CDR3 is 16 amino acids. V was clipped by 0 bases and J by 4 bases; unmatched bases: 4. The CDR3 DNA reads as TGTGCCAGCAGTTTAGCCGGACTAGCGCTATACAATGAGCAGTTCTTC. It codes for CASSLAGLALYNEQFF.

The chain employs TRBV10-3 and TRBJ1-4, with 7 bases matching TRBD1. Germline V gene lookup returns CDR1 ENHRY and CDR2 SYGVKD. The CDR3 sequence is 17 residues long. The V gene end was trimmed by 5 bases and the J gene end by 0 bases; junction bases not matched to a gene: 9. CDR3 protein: CAISSGQRKSTNEKLFF. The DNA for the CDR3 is TGTGCCATCAGTTCGGGACAGCGGAAATCAACTAATGAAAAACTGTTTTTT.

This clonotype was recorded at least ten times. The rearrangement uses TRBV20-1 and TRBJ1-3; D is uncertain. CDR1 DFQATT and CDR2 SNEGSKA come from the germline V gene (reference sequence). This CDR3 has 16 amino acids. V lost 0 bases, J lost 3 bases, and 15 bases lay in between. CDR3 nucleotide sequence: TGCAGTGCTAGAGATCTGGCCCCTGGAGGTGGAAACACCATATATTTT. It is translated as CSARDLAPGGGNTIYF.

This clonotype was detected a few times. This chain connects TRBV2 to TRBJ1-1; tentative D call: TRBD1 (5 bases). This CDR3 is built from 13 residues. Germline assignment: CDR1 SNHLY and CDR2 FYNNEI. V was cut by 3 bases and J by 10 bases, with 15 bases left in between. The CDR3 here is CASSEGVSVLAFF. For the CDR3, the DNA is TGTGCCAGCAGTGAGGGGGTATCGGTTTTAGCTTTCTTT.

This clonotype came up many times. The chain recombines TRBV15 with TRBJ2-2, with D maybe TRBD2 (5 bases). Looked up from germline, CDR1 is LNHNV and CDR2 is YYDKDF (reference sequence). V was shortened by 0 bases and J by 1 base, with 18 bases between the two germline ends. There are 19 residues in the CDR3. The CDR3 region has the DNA TGTGCCACCAGCAGAGATCCGCCCGATCTTAGCGAGAACACCGGGGAGCTGTTTTTT. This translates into CATSRDPPDLSENTGELFF.

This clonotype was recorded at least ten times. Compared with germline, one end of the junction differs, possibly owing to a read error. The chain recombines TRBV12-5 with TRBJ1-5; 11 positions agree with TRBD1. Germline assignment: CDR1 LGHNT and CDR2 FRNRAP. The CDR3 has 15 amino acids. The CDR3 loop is CASGLGTGGNQPQHF. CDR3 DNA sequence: TGTGCTAGTGGGTTGGGGACAGGGGGAAATCAGCCCCAGCATTTT.

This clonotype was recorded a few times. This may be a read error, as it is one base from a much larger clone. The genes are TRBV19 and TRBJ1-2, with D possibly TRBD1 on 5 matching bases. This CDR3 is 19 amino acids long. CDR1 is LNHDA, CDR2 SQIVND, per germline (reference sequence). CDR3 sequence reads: CASSIDRWVRRDSNYAYTF. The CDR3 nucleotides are TGTGCCAGTAGTATAGATCGTTGGGTACGACGGGACTCTAACTATGCCTACACCTTC.

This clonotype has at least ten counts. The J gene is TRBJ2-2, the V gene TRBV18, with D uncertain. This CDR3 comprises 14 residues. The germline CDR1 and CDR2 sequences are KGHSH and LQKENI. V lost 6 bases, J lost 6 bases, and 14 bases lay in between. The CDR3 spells CASSSVIGSGELFF. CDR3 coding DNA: TGTGCCAGCTCGTCGGTTATCGGGTCCGGGGAGCTGTTTTTT.